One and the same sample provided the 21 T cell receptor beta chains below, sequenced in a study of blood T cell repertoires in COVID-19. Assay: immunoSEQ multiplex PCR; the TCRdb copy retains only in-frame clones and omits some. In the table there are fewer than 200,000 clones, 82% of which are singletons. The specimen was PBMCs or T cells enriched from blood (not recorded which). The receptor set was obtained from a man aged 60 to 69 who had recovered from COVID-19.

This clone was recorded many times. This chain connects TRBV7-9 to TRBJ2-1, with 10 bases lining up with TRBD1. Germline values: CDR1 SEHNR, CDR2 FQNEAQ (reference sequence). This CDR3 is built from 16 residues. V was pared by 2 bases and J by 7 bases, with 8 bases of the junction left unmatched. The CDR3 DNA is TGTGCCAGCAGCTTACGGACAGGGGGGTTGGGAAATGAGCAGTTCTTC. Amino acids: CASSLRTGGLGNEQFF.

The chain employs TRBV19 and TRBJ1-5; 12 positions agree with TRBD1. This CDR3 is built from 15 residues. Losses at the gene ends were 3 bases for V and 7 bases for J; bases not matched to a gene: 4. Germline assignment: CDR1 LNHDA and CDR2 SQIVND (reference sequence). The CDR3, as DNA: TGTGCCAGTAGTATTGGGACAGGGGGCGGCCAGCCCCAGCATTTT. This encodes CASSIGTGGGQPQHF. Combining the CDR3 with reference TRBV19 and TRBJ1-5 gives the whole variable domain DGGITQSPKYLFRKEGQNVTLSCEQNLNHDAMYWYRQDPGQGLRLIYYSQIVNDFQKGDIAEGYSVSREKKESFPLTVTSAQKNPTAFYLCASSIGTGGGQPQHFGDGTRLSIL.

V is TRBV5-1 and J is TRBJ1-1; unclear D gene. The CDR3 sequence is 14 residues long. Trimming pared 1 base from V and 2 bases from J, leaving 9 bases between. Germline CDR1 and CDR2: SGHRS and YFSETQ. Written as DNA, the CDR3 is TGCGCCAGCAGCTTGCCGGGTTACAACACTGAAGCTTTCTTT. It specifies CASSLPGYNTEAFF.

DNA for the CDR3: TGTGCCAGCAGCCGCATACTAGCGGGGCAAGAGACCCAGTACTTC. Translating gives CASSRILAGQETQYF. The V gene is TRBV4-2, the J gene TRBJ2-5, with TRBD2 matching 10 bases. V trimming: 4 bases; J trimming: 2 bases; junction bases outside the gene matches: 4. Germline-derived CDR1 and CDR2 are LGHNA and YNFKEQ. CDR3 length: 15 residues.

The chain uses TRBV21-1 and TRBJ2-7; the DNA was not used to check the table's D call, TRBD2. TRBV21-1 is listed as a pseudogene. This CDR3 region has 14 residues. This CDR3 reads CASTPGLAVYEQYF. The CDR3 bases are TGTGCCAGCACCCCGGGACTAGCAGTCTACGAGCAGTACTTC.

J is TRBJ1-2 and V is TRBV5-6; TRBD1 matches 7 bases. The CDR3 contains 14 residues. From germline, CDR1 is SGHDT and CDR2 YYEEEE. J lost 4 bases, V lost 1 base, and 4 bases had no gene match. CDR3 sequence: CASSLTGDRYGYTF. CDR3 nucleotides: TGTGCCAGCAGCTTGACAGGGGACCGCTATGGCTACACCTTC.

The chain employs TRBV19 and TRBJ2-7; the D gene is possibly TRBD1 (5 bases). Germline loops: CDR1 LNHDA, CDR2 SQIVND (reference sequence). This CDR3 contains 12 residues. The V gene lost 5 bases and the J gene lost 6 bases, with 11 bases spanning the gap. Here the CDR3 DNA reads TGTGCCAGTAGTCCCACAGGCTTCGAGCAGTACTTC. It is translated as CASSPTGFEQYF.

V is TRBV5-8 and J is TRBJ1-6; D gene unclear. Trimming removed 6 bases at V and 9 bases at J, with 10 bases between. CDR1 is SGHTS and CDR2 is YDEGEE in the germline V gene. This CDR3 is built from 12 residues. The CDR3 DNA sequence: TGTGCCAGCACCCCTTCAGGTTCACCCCTCCACTTT. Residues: CASTPSGSPLHF.

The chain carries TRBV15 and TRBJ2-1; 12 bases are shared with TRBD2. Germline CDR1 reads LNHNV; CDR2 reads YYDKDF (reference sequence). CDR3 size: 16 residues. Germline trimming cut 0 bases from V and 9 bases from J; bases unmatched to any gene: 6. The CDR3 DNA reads TGTGCCACCAGCAGAGACTTGGCTAGCGGGAGGGGTGAGCAGTTCTTC. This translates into CATSRDLASGRGEQFF.

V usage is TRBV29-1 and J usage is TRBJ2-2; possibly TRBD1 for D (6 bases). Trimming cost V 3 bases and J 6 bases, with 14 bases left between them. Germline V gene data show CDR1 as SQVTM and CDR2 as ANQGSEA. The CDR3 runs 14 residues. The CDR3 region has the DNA TGCAGCGTTGATCCGGGGACAAGTCCCGGGGAGCTGTTTTTT. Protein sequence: CSVDPGTSPGELFF.

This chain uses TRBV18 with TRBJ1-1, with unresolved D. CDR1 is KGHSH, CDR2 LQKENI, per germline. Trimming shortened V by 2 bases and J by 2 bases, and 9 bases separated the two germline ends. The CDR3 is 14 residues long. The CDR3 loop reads CASSPKDFNTEAFF. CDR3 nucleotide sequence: TGTGCCAGCTCACCAAAAGACTTCAACACTGAAGCTTTCTTT. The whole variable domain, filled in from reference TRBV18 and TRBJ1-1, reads NAGVMQNPRHLVRRRGQEARLRCSPMKGHSHVYWYRQLPEEGLKFMVYLQKENIIDESGMPKERFSAEFPKEGPSILRIQQVVRGDSAAYFCASSPKDFNTEAFFGQGTRLTVV.

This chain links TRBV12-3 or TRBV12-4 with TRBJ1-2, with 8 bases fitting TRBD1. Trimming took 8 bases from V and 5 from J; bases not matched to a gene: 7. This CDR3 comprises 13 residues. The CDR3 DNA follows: TGTGCCAGCGGTGGGACAGGAACGTATGGCTACACCTTC. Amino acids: CASGGTGTYGYTF.

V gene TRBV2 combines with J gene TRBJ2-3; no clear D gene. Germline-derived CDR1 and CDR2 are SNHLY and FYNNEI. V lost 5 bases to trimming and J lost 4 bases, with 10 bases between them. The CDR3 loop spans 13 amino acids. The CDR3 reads CASSYGWADTQYF. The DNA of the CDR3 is TGTGCCAGCAGTTACGGGTGGGCAGATACGCAGTATTTT.

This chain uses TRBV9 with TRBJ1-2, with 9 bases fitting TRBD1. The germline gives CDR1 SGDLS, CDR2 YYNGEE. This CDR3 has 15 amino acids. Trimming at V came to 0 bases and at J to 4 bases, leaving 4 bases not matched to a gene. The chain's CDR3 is CASSVDRGQLYGYTF. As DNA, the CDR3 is TGTGCCAGCAGCGTAGACAGGGGGCAGCTCTATGGCTACACCTTC.

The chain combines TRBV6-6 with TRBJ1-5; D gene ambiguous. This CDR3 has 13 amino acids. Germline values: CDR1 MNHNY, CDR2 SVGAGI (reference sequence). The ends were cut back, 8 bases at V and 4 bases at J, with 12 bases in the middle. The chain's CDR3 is CASWPGLNQPQHF. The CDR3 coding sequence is TGTGCCAGCTGGCCAGGACTGAATCAGCCCCAGCATTTT.

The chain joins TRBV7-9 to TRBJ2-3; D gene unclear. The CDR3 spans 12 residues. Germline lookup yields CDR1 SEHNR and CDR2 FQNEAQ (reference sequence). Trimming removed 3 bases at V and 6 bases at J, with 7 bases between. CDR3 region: CASSFFGDTQYF. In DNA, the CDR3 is TGTGCCAGCAGCTTCTTCGGTGATACGCAGTATTTT. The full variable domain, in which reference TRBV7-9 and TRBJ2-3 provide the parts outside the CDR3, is DTGVSQNPRHKITKRGQNVTFRCDPISEHNRLYWYRQTLGQGPEFLTYFQNEAQLEKSRLLSDRFSAERPKGSFSTLEIQRTEQGDSAMYLCASSFFGDTQYFGPGTRLTVL.

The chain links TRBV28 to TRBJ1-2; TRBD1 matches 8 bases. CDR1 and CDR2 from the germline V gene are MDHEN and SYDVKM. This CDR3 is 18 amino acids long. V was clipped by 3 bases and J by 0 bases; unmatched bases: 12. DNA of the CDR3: TGTGCCAGCAGTTTTTCTCGGGCAGGGGGCTCTGCTAACTATGGCTACACCTTC. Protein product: CASSFSRAGGSANYGYTF.

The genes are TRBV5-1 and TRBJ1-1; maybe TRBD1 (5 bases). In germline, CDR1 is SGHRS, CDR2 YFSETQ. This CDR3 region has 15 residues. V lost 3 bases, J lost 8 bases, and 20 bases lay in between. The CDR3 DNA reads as TGCGCCAGCAGCTCTGCCGACAGACGAGGCAAGGAAGCTTTCTTT. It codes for CASSSADRRGKEAFF.

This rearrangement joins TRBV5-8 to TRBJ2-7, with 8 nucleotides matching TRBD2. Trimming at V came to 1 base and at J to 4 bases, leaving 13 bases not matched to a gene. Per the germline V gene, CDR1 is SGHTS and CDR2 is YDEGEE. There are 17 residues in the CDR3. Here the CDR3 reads CASSLSLAAGVRYEQYF. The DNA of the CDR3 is TGTGCCAGCAGCTTGAGCTTAGCAGCGGGAGTACGGTACGAGCAGTACTTC.

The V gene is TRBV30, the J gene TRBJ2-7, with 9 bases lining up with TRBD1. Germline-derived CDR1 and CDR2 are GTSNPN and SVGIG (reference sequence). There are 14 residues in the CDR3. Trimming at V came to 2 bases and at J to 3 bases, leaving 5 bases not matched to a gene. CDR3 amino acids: CAWSIGTGIYEQYF. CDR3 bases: TGTGCCTGGAGTATTGGGACAGGGATCTACGAGCAGTACTTC.

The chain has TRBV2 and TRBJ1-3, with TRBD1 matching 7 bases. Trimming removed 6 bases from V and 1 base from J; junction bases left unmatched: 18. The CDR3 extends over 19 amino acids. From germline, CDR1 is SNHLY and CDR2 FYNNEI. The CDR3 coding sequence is TGTGCCAGCAGAGAGACGGGACAGAACCTCCGAACGTCTGGAAACACCATATATTTT. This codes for CASRETGQNLRTSGNTIYF.